Presented here are 15 T cell receptor beta chains from one specimen sequenced in a study of cytomegalovirus exposure and HLA in healthy donors. A multiplex PCR was run with 60 Vbeta primers and 13 Jbeta primers. Here immunoSEQ multiplex PCR was the method, and the copy in TCRdb shows in-frame clones only, minus some. Here the sample spans about 70,000 clones, about nine tenths being singletons. The sequenced sample was PBMCs. The receptor set was obtained from a woman aged 25 to 39 in good health and CMV-seronegative.

This chain joins TRBV19 and TRBJ2-2, with a weak D call TRBD1 (5 bases). V dropped 3 bases and J dropped 2 bases, with 19 bases sitting between them. Germline lookup yields CDR1 LNHDA and CDR2 SQIVND (reference sequence). The CDR3 has 18 residues. CDR3 DNA sequence: TGTGCCAGTAGTATCGCTCAGGGCTGGACCCATAACACCGGGGAGCTGTTTTTT. Translated: CASSIAQGWTHNTGELFF.

V gene TRBV11-2 combines with J gene TRBJ2-2; 16 bases agree with TRBD2. V was pared by 5 bases and J by 6 bases, with 12 bases of the junction left unmatched. Germline CDR1 is SGHAT and CDR2 is FQNNGV. The CDR3 covers 19 residues. The CDR3 DNA reads as TGTGCCAGCAGCCCTAGCTGGGGACTAGCGGGAGGGCCGTCCGGGGAGCTGTTTTTT. Residues: CASSPSWGLAGGPSGELFF. Variable domain in full (rest from reference TRBV11-2 and TRBJ2-2): EAGVAQSPRYKIIEKRQSVAFWCNPISGHATLYWYQQILGQGPKLLIQFQNNGVVDDSQLPKDRFSAERLKGVDSTLKIQPAKLEDSAVYLCASSPSWGLAGGPSGELFFGEGSRLTVL.

The V and J genes are TRBV19 and TRBJ2-1; 9 bases line up with TRBD2. The CDR3 totals 15 residues. Trimming took 5 bases from V and 2 from J; bases not matched to a gene: 4. CDR1 and CDR2 from the germline V gene are LNHDA and SQIVND (reference sequence). This CDR3 reads CASSVAGAAYNEQFF. CDR3 nucleotide sequence: TGTGCCAGTAGTGTAGCGGGAGCGGCCTACAATGAGCAGTTCTTC.

The chain joins TRBV29-1 to TRBJ2-2, with D possibly being TRBD2 (5 bases). Germline assignment: CDR1 SQVTM and CDR2 ANQGSEA. CDR3 length: 16 amino acids. V was trimmed by 4 bases and J by 1 base, leaving 16 bases between them. CDR3 in amino acids: CSVVSPGVLNTGELFF. The CDR3 nucleotides are TGCAGCGTTGTCTCTCCCGGGGTATTGAACACCGGGGAGCTGTTTTTT.

Written as DNA, the CDR3 is TGTGCCAGCTCAGATGCAGACTACAATGAGCAGTTCTTC. Protein sequence: CASSDADYNEQFF. This chain joins TRBV18 and TRBJ2-1; D uncertain. CDR1 is KGHSH, CDR2 LQKENI, per germline. The CDR3 spans 13 residues. Deletions cut 5 bases from V and 3 bases from J, with 8 bases between. Using reference TRBV18 and TRBJ2-1 for the parts outside the CDR3, the full variable domain is NAGVMQNPRHLVRRRGQEARLRCSPMKGHSHVYWYRQLPEEGLKFMVYLQKENIIDESGMPKERFSAEFPKEGPSILRIQQVVRGDSAAYFCASSDADYNEQFFGPGTRLTVL.

The gene calls are TRBV5-1 and TRBJ2-7; a weak D match, TRBD2 (5 bases). The CDR3 totals 14 residues. Looked up from germline, CDR1 is SGHRS and CDR2 is YFSETQ. With 4 bases removed from V and 5 bases from J, the gap between germline ends came to 16 bases. This CDR3 is CASSLHAGMDEQYF. The CDR3 DNA reads as TGCGCCAGCAGCCTCCACGCGGGCATGGACGAGCAGTACTTC.

The chain joins TRBV9 to TRBJ2-7, with 11 positions matching TRBD1. V shed 0 bases and J 4 bases; nucleotides not matched to a gene: 12. This CDR3 has 18 residues. Germline CDR1 SGDLS, CDR2 YYNGEE. CDR3 amino acids: CASSVGSTGTGGIYEQYF. The CDR3 region has the DNA TGTGCCAGCAGCGTAGGCAGTACCGGGACAGGGGGTATTTACGAGCAGTACTTC.

V and J are TRBV6-1 and TRBJ1-5; D is possibly TRBD1 (6 bases). The CDR3 runs to 14 residues. V was clipped by 10 bases and J by 4 bases, with 17 bases between them. CDR1 and CDR2 (germline): MNHNS, SASEGT. CDR3: CAIKRDQGNQPQHF. The CDR3, as DNA: TGTGCCATTAAGAGGGATCAGGGGAATCAGCCCCAGCATTTT.

This chain joins TRBV5-1 and TRBJ2-2; a possible D gene is TRBD2 (6 bases). The V gene lost 7 bases and the J gene lost 0 bases, with 13 bases spanning the gap. Germline CDR1 SGHRS, CDR2 YFSETQ. The CDR3 is made up of 15 amino acids. CDR3 loop: CASHGGTPNTGELFF. For the CDR3, the DNA is TGCGCCAGCCATGGGGGGACCCCGAACACCGGGGAGCTGTTTTTT. The full variable domain, its missing parts supplied by reference TRBV5-1 and TRBJ2-2, is KAGVTQTPRYLIKTRGQQVTLSCSPISGHRSVSWYQQTPGQGLQFLFEYFSETQRNKGNFPGRFSGRQFSNSRSEMNVSTLELGDSALYLCASHGGTPNTGELFFGEGSRLTVL.

The chain has TRBV27 and TRBJ2-5, with TRBD2 as a possible D gene (6 bases). This CDR3 contains 15 residues. Germline-derived CDR1 and CDR2 are MNHEY and SMNVEV (reference sequence). The V end lost 6 bases, the J end lost 2 bases, and 16 bases lay between the germline ends. The CDR3, as DNA: TGTGCCAGCAGACATACCGGGACTCAGCAAGAGACCCAGTACTTC. This gives the protein CASRHTGTQQETQYF.

The rearrangement uses TRBV29-1 and TRBJ2-7; 8 positions agree with TRBD1. CDR3 length: 13 amino acids. CDR1 and CDR2 from the germline V gene are SQVTM and ANQGSEA. V trimming: 4 bases; J trimming: 3 bases; junction bases outside the gene matches: 5. The CDR3 sequence: CSVVGTGYYEQYF. CDR3 sequence (DNA): TGCAGCGTTGTAGGGACAGGCTACTACGAGCAGTACTTC.

For the CDR3, the DNA is TGTGCCAGCAGTGACGGGTCCTACGAGCAGTACTTC. Translating it yields CASSDGSYEQYF. The chain has TRBV6-1 and TRBJ2-7; D ambiguous. Per the germline V gene, CDR1 is MNHNS and CDR2 is SASEGT. V dropped 3 bases and J dropped 1 base, with 4 bases sitting between them. There are 12 residues in the CDR3.

The chain recombines TRBV11-3 with TRBJ2-3; TRBD2 matches 7 bases. V was clipped by 5 bases and J by 4 bases; unmatched bases: 9. CDR1 is SGHNT and CDR2 is YENEEA in the germline V gene. This CDR3 region has 15 residues. CDR3 DNA: TGTGCCAGCAGCCGGGGGGACCCCGATGCAGATACGCAGTATTTT. Translating gives CASSRGDPDADTQYF.

The chain links TRBV7-2 to TRBJ2-1; D might be TRBD2 (6 bases). CDR1 is SGHTA and CDR2 is FQGNSA in the germline V gene. This CDR3 contains 14 residues. V was pared by 6 bases and J by 4 bases, with 13 bases between. The CDR3: CASRLPGLYNEQFF. For the CDR3, the DNA is TGTGCCAGCAGACTACCGGGACTTTACAATGAGCAGTTCTTC.

The chain combines TRBV7-9 with TRBJ2-5; D gene ambiguous. The J call may be faulty, since TRBJ2-7 better matches the DNA end. The CDR3 loop spans 12 amino acids. Germline CDR1 is SEHNR and CDR2 is FQNEAQ (reference sequence). The CDR3 here is CASSLNAYEQYF. CDR3 nucleotides: TGTGCCAGCAGCTTAAATGCCTACGAGCAGTACTTC.